This TCR beta chain stems from a study of HIV-infected patients and healthy controls. Findings and caveats of the study: Significant mean usage differences between HIV-infected patients and controls involved eight alpha and eight beta V genes.

There are many counts of this clonotype. Its antigen is still unknown. The V end lost 6 bases, the J end lost 6 bases, and 18 bases lay between the germline ends. The CDR3 is made up of 15 amino acids. CDR1 SNHLY and CDR2 FYNNEI come from the germline V gene. Antiretroviral therapy had run roughly three months, about 14 weeks, before follow-up blood collection. Whole blood was used without fractionation, so all unsorted peripheral T cells were included. About 480 ng RNA was reverse transcribed with alpha and beta constant-region primers. Using multiplexing indices, alpha and beta chain libraries were generated apart by chain-specific third strand synthesis. TCRdb itself ran the 5' RACE reads through MiXCR, one entry per CDR3 protein. The sample holds over 3,500 distinct CDR3 sequences, around 9% seen once.

This rearrangement joins TRBV2 to TRBJ2-1, with D hard to call. The source of this sequence is an adult with HIV infection. Here the sequenced sample was blood, taken during antiretroviral therapy. The chain's CDR3 is CASSPPELLPNEQFF. As DNA, the CDR3 is TGTGCCAGCAGCCCCCCGGAACTACTCCCCAATGAGCAGTTCTTC.